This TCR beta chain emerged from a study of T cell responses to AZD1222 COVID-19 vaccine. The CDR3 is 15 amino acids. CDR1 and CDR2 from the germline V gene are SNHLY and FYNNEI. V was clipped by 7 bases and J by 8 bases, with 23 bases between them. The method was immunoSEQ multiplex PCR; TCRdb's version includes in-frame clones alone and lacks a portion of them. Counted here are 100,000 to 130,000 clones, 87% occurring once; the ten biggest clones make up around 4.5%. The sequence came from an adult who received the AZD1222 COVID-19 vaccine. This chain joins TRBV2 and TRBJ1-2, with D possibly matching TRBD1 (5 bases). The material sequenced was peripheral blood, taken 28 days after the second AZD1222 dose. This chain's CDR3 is CASTEGPNARQGYTF. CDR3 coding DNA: TGTGCCAGCACCGAGGGGCCCAATGCTCGACAAGGCTACACCTTC.